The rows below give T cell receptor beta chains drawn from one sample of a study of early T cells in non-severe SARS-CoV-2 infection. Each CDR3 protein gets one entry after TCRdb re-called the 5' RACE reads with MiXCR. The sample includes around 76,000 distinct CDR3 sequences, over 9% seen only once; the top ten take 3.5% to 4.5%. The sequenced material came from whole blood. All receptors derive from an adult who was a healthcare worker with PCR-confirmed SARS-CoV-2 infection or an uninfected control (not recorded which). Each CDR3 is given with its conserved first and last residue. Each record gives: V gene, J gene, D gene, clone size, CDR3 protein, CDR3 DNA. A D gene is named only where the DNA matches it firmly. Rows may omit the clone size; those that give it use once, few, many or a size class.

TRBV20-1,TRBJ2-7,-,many,CSARDGSYTYEQYF,TGCAGTGCCAGGGACGGTTCTTATACCTACGAGCAGTACTTC
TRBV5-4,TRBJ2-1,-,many,CASSFTGRWDEQFF,TGTGCCAGCAGCTTCACAGGGAGGTGGGATGAGCAGTTCTTC
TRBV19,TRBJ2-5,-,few,CASSIGYQTAPETQYF,TGTGCCAGTAGTATAGGCTACCAGACAGCCCCGGAGACCCAGTACTTC
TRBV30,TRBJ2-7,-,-,CAWSVNSDYEQYF,TGTGCCTGGAGTGTTAACAGTGACTACGAGCAGTACTTC
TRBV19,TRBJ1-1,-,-,CASSTPGLEAFF,TGTGCCAGTAGTACTCCGGGACTTGAAGCTTTCTTT
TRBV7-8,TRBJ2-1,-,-,CASSLEGGPAVHYSEQFF,TGTGCCAGCAGCCTCGAGGGGGGACCAGCGGTTCACTACAGTGAGCAGTTCTTC
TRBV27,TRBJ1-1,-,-,CASSLSEYTEAFF,TGTGCCAGCAGTTTATCGGAATACACTGAAGCTTTCTTT
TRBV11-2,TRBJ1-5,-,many,CASSSLSGGRDQPQHF,TGTGCCAGCAGCTCCCTTTCGGGGGGGAGGGATCAGCCCCAGCATTTT
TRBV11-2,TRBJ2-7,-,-,CASSLDSSYEQYF,TGTGCCAGCAGCTTAGATTCGTCCTACGAGCAGTACTTC
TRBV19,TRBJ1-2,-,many,CASTDQSRYTF,TGTGCCAGTACCGACCAATCCCGCTACACCTTC
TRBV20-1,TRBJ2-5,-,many,CSASPTGETQYF,TGCAGTGCTAGCCCGACAGGAGAGACCCAGTACTTC
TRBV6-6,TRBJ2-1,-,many,CASSYPGYNEQFF,TGTGCCAGCAGTTACCCTGGCTACAATGAGCAGTTCTTC
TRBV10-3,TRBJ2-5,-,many,CAISLSPRDASETQYF,TGTGCCATCAGTCTTTCGCCACGGGATGCAAGCGAGACCCAGTACTTC
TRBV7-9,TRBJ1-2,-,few,CASSQALYGYTF,TGTGCCAGCAGCCAGGCCCTTTATGGCTACACCTTC
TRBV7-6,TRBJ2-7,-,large,CASSPGGPSFFYEQYF,TGTGCCAGCAGCCCTGGGGGCCCGAGTTTTTTCTACGAGCAGTACTTC
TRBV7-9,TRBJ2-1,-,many,CASSFPGEQFF,TGTGCCAGCAGCTTTCCGGGGGAGCAGTTCTTC
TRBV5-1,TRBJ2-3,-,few,CASSFDPTDTDTQYF,TGCGCCAGCAGCTTCGACCCGACAGACACAGATACGCAGTATTTT
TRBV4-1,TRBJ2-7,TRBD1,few,CASSPRDRGIGQYF,TGCGCCAGCAGCCCCCGGGACAGGGGGATAGGGCAGTACTTC
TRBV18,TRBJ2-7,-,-,CASSPGSLEQYF,TGTGCCAGCTCACCGGGTTCACTGGAGCAGTACTTC
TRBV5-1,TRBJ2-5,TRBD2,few,CASSKTSGRTQETQYF,TGCGCCAGCAGCAAGACTAGCGGGAGGACCCAAGAGACCCAGTACTTC
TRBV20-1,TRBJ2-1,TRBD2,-,CSALGASGDSYNEQFF,TGCAGTGCTCTAGGGGCTAGCGGGGACTCCTACAATGAGCAGTTCTTC
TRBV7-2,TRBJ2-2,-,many,CASSLGTMGELFF,TGTGCCAGCAGCTTAGGGACTATGGGGGAGCTGTTTTTT
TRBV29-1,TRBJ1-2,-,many,CSVIISYGYTF,TGCAGCGTAATCATCTCCTATGGCTACACCTTC
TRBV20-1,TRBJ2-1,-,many,CSARSSTLRNNEQFF,TGCAGTGCTAGAAGCTCTACACTTCGTAACAATGAGCAGTTCTTC
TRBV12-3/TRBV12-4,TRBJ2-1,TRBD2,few,CASSSSGAGAYNEQFF,TGTGCCAGCAGTTCCTCTGGAGCGGGGGCTTACAATGAGCAGTTCTTC
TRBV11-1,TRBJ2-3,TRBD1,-,CASSPDRGTDTQYF,TGTGCCAGCAGCCCGGACAGGGGCACAGATACGCAGTATTTT
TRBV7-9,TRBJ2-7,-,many,CASSLNQGTYEQYF,TGTGCCAGCAGCTTAAATCAGGGGACCTACGAGCAGTACTTC
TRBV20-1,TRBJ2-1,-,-,CSAGGSSETYNEQFF,TGCAGTGCTGGGGGGAGTAGCGAGACCTACAATGAGCAGTTCTTC
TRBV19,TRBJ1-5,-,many,CASSPVNPDRSNQPQHF,TGTGCCAGTAGTCCCGTAAACCCGGACAGAAGCAATCAGCCCCAGCATTTT